This T cell receptor beta chain stems from a study of blood T cell repertoires in COVID-19. TCRdb's table, derived via immunoSEQ multiplex PCR, lists solely in-frame clones and lacks some. This table holds some 300,000 clones, nearly 90% found once. The sequence derives from a woman aged 40 to 50 with COVID-19, enrolled during active disease. Sequencing was carried out using peripheral blood.

The chain's CDR3 is CASSLEPDRKGNTIYF. CDR3 coding DNA: TGTGCCAGCAGCTTGGAGCCGGACAGGAAGGGAAACACCATATATTTT. The rearrangement links TRBV5-5 to TRBJ1-3; 7 positions match TRBD1. This CDR3 region has 16 residues. CDR1 is SGHKS and CDR2 is YYEKEE in the germline V gene (reference sequence). V shed 0 bases, J shed 4 bases, and the junction held 7 bases outside the gene matches.